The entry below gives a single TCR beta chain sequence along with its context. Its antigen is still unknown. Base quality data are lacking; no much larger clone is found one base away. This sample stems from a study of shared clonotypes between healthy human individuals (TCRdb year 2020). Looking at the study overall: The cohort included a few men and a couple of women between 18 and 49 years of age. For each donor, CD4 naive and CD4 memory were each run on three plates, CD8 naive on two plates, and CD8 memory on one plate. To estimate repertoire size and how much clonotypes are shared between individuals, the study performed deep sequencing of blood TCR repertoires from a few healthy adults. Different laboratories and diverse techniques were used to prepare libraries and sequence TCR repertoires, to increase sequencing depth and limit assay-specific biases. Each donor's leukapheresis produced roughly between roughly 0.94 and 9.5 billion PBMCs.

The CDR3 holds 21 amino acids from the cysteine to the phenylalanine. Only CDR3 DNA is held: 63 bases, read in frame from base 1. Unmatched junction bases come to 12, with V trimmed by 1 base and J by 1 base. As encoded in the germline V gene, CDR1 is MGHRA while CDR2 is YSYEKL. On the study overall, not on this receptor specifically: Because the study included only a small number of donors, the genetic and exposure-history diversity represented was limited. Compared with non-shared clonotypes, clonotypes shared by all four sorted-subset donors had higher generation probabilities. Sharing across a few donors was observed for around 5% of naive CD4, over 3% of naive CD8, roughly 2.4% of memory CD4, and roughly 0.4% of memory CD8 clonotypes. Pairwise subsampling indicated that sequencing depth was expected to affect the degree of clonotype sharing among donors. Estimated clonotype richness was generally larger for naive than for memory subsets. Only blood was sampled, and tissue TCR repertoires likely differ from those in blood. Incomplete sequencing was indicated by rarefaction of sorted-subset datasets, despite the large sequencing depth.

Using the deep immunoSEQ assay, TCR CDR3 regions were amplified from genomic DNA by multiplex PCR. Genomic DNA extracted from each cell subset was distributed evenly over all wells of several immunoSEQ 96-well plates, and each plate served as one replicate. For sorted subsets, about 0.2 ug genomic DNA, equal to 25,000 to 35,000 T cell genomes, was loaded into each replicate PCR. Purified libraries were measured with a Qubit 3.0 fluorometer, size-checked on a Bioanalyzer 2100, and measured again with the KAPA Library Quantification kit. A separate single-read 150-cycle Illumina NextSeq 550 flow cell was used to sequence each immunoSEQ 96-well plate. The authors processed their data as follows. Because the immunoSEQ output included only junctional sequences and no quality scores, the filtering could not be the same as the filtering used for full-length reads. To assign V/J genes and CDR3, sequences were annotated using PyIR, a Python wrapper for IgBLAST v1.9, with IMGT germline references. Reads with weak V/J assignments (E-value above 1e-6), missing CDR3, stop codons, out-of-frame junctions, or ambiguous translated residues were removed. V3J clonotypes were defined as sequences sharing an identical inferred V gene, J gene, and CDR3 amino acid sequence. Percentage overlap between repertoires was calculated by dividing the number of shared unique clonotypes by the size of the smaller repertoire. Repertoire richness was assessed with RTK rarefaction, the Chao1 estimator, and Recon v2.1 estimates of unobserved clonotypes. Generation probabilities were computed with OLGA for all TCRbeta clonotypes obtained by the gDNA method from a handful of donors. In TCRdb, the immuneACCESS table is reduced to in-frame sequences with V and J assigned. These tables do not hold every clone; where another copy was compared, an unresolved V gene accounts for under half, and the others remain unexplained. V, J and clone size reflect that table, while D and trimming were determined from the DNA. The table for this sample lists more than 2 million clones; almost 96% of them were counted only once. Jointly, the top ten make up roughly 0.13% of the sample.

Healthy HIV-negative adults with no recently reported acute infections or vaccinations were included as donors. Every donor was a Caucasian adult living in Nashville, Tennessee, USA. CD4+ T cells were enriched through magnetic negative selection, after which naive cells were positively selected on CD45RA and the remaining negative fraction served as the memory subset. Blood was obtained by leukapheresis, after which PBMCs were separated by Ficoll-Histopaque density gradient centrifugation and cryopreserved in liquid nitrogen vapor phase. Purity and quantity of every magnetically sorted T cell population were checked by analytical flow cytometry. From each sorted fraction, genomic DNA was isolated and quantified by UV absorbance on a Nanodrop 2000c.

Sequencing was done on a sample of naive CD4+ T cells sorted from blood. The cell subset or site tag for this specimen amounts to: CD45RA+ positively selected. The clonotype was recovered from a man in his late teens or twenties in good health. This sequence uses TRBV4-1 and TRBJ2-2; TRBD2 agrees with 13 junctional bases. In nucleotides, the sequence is TGCGCCAGCAGCCAAGTGGGGGCGACTAGCGGGAGGATTCTGAACACCGGGGAGCTGTTTTTT. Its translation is CASSQVGATSGRILNTGELFF.